The 10 T cell receptor beta chains below were found in one sample sequenced in a study of human CD4 T cells and Enterobacteriaceae. Sorting took every CD4+ cell except CD45RA+CCR7+CD95- naive cells, reaching over 98% purity. Clones were read by immunoSEQ multiplex PCR, and TCRdb kept only the in-frame ones, dropping some. In the table there are about 27,000 clones, 70% to 90% of which are singletons. Sequencing was carried out using memory CD4+ T cells from blood. Source of these receptors: a human donor in good health.

This chain joins TRBV6-1 and TRBJ1-4, with D possibly TRBD1 on 5 matching bases. The CDR3 spans 13 residues. Germline V gene sequence: CDR1 MNHNS, CDR2 SASEGT. The V gene lost 8 bases and the J gene lost 3 bases, with 10 bases spanning the gap. CDR3 coding DNA: TGTGCCAGCGAGGGGACCTCTAATGAAAAACTGTTTTTT. This translates into CASEGTSNEKLFF.

The chain combines TRBV18 with TRBJ1-1; 7 bases agree with TRBD1. Germline CDR1 reads KGHSH; CDR2 reads LQKENI. V lost 1 base, J lost 1 base, and 3 bases stayed unmatched. The CDR3 runs to 15 residues. DNA of the CDR3: TGTGCCAGCTCACCACGGGGGGACAGGAACACTGAAGCTTTCTTT. Translated, it gives CASSPRGDRNTEAFF.

The chain carries TRBV10-3 and TRBJ2-7; D ambiguous. The CDR3 sequence is 13 residues long. Germline V gene data show CDR1 as ENHRY and CDR2 as SYGVKD. V lost 3 bases, J lost 0 bases, and 6 bases lay in between. CDR3 sequence (DNA): TGTGCCATCAGTGACCTAGGCTCCTACGAGCAGTACTTC. It is translated as CAISDLGSYEQYF.

V and J are TRBV6-1 and TRBJ2-5; D is possibly TRBD1 (5 bases). The CDR3 contains 14 residues. Trimming stripped 7 bases from V and 7 bases from J, with 19 bases between. CDR1 MNHNS and CDR2 SASEGT come from the germline V gene. CDR3 bases: TGTGCCAGCACCGAAGGGGTAGAAGGTGGGACCCAGTACTTC. It codes for CASTEGVEGGTQYF.

CDR3 nucleotides: TGTGCCAGCAGAATCGGGGCTTCAGGCGGAAACACCATATATTTT. Encoded protein: CASRIGASGGNTIYF. This chain uses TRBV2 with TRBJ1-3, with D possibly TRBD1 on 5 matching bases. The CDR3 extends over 15 amino acids. Germline V CDR1 and CDR2: SNHLY, FYNNEI. The V end was cut by 6 bases, the J end by 4 bases, with 16 bases between.

In its sample, this clone was seen a few times. The chain combines TRBV6-6 with TRBJ2-5; 11 bases map to TRBD2. Germline values: CDR1 MNHNY, CDR2 SVGAGI (reference sequence). The CDR3 has 16 amino acids. Trimming cost V 7 bases and J 5 bases; bases outside gene matches: 12. The CDR3 DNA is TGTGCCAGCAACGGTGGGCTAGCGGGGGGTAGTGAGACCCAGTACTTC. Encoded protein: CASNGGLAGGSETQYF.

This clone was found a few times. The chain couples TRBV29-1 to TRBJ1-1; 8 bases fit TRBD1. This CDR3 has 16 residues. J lost 3 bases, V lost 5 bases, and 14 bases had no gene match. In germline, CDR1 is SQVTM, CDR2 ANQGSEA. The CDR3 bases are TGCAGCGTTCTTCCAATACCCGACAGGGGTTACACTGAAGCTTTCTTT. Its protein product is CSVLPIPDRGYTEAFF.

The CDR3 DNA sequence: TGTGCCAGTAGAGTTTCGGGGGGGAGCAATCAGCCCCAGCATTTT. This codes for CASRVSGGSNQPQHF. The gene calls are TRBV19 and TRBJ1-5, with TRBD1 as a possible D gene (5 bases). CDR1 is LNHDA and CDR2 is SQIVND in the germline V gene (reference sequence). The CDR3 runs to 15 residues. V lost 6 bases and J lost 1, with 13 bases in between.

The chain uses TRBV2 and TRBJ2-2; D possibly uses TRBD1 or TRBD2 (5 bases each). Germline V gene lookup returns CDR1 SNHLY and CDR2 FYNNEI. The CDR3 length is 14 residues. The ends were cut back, 4 bases at V and 2 bases at J, with 8 bases in the middle. CDR3 region: CASSGGSNTGELFF. The CDR3 nucleotides are TGTGCCAGCAGTGGGGGGAGCAACACCGGGGAGCTGTTTTTT.

This chain connects TRBV18 to TRBJ2-7; D may correspond to TRBD1 or TRBD2 (5 bases each). Germline V gene data show CDR1 as KGHSH and CDR2 as LQKENI. The CDR3 is 14 amino acids. The V gene lost 3 bases and the J gene lost 5 bases, with 14 bases spanning the gap. CDR3 in amino acids: CASSPGPQGNEQYF. In DNA form, the CDR3 reads TGTGCCAGCTCACCGGGACCCCAAGGGAACGAGCAGTACTTC.